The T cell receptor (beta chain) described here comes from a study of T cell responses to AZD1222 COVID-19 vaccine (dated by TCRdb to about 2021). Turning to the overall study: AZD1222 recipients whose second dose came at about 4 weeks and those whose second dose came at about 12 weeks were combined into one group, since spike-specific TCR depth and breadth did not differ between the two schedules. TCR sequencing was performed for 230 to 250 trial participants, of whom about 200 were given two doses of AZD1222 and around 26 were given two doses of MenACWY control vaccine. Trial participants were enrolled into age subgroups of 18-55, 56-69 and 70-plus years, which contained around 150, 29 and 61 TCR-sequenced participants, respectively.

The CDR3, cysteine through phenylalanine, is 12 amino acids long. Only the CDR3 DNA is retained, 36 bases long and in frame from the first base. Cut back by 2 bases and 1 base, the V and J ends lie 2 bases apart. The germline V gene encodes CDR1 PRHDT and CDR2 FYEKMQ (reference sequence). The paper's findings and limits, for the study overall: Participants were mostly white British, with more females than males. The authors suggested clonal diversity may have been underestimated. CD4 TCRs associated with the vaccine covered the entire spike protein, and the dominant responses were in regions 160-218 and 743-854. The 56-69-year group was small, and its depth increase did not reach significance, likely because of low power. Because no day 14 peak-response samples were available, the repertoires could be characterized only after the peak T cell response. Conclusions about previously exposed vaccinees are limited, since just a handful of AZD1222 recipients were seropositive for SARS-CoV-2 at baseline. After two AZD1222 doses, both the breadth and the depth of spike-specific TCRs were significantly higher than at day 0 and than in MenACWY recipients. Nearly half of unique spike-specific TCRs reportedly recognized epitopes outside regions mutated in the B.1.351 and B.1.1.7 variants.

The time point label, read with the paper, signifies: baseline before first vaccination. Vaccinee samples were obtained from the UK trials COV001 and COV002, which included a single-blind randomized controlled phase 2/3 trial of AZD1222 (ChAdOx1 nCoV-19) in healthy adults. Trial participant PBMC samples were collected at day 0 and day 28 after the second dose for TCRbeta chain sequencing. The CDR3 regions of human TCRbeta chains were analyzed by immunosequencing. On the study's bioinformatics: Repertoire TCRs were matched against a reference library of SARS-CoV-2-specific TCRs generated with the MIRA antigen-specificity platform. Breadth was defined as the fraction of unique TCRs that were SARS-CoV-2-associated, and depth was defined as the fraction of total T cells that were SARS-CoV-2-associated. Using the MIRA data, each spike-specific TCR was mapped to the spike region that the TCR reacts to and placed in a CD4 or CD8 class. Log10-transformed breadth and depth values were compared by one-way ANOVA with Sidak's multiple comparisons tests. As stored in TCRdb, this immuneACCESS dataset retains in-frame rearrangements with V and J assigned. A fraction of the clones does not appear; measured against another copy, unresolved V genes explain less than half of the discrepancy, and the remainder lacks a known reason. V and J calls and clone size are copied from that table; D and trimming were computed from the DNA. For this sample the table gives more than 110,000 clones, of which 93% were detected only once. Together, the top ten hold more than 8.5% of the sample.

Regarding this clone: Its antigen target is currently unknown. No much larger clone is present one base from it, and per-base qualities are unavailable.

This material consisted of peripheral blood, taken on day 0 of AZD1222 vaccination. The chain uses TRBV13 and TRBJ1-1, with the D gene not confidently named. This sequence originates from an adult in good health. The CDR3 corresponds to CASSLTNTEAFF. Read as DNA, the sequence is TGTGCCAGCAGCTTAACGAACACTGAAGCTTTCTTT.